These 3 T cell receptor beta chains came from one sample sequenced in a study of T-cell memory formation after mild COVID-19. TCRdb redid the calling of the 5' RACE reads with MiXCR, one entry per CDR3 protein. The table includes about 130,000 distinct CDR3 sequences, approximately 25% detected once. The sample comprised PBMCs or a T cell subset sorted from them (not recorded which). The receptors were gathered from an adult woman who had mild COVID-19 (a few samples of this study predate the infection). Cell type and time point are not known.

The chain employs TRBV5-1 and TRBJ2-7; 9 bases are shared with TRBD1. CDR3 length: 14 residues. The germline CDR1 and CDR2 sequences are SGHRS and YFSETQ. After removal of 4 bases from V and 5 bases from J, the junction contained 7 bases not matched to a gene. The CDR3 bases are TGCGCCAGCAGCCGCACAGGGGGCGAAAACGAGCAGTACTTC. This translates into CASSRTGGENEQYF.

This clonotype was seen more than once but under ten times. The chain employs TRBV4-3 and TRBJ2-6; D is perhaps TRBD1 or TRBD2 (5 bases each). Germline V gives CDR1 LGHNA, CDR2 YSLEER. V lost 4 bases to trimming and J lost 8 bases, with 15 bases between them. This CDR3 is built from 15 residues. The CDR3 here is CASSPGTTGTNVLTF. CDR3 coding DNA: TGCGCCAGCAGCCCCGGGACGACGGGGACCAACGTCCTGACTTTC.

A few counts support this clonotype. The chain joins TRBV7-9 to TRBJ1-3; 9 positions agree with TRBD1. This CDR3 comprises 17 residues. CDR1 is SEHNR and CDR2 is FQNEAQ in the germline V gene (reference sequence). Trimming cost V 5 bases and J 3 bases; bases outside gene matches: 11. DNA of the CDR3: TGTGCCAGCAGCCAACCAACCGGGACAGGGAATGGAAACACCATATATTTT. Translating it yields CASSQPTGTGNGNTIYF.